The clone carrying this TCR beta chain showed up just once. Antigen: not known. Healthy controls were blood donor buffy coats. Produced via immunoSEQ multiplex PCR; TCRdb's table is partial and in-frame only. The data show about 37,000 clones, with about 85% seen just once and roughly 3.3% held by the top ten. These data originate in a study of STAT5B mutations in CD4+ large granular lymphocyte leukemia. Study-wide findings and caveats: Patient CD4-sorted repertoires looked more clonal than healthy CD4+ repertoires, even without putative leukemic clones. Compared with healthy controls (2/35), patient top clones favored TRBV06 (8/27).

Germline-derived CDR1 and CDR2 are SNHLY and FYNNEI. V was pared by 6 bases and J by 6 bases, with 6 bases of the junction left unmatched. CDR3 size: 14 residues. Sequencing was carried out using CD4+ T cells from blood buffy coats. This TCR was sampled from a human donor in good health. This chain uses TRBV2 with TRBJ2-2; 8 bases map to TRBD2. Written as DNA, the CDR3 is TGTGCCAGCAGACCTGGACTAGCTGCCGGGGAGCTGTTTTTT. It encodes CASRPGLAAGELFF.